This T cell receptor beta chain was profiled in a study of OX40 agonist ivuxolimab in advanced cancers. About the study as a whole: The costimulatory receptor OX40 (CD134) was targeted by ivuxolimab, a fully human IgG2 agonistic monoclonal antibody. Intravenous ivuxolimab was administered to patients every 2 weeks at six dose levels: 0.01, 0.1, 0.3, 1.5, 3 and 10 mg/kg. Of the approximately 50 patients in dose escalation, 19 had hepatocellular carcinoma, around 15 had melanoma, 9 had renal cell carcinoma and 9 had head and neck cancer. In the dose-escalation cohort, approximately 82% of patients were male, and the mean age was roughly 60 years, with a range of roughly 23 to 85. Patients were allowed to have had prior anti-PD-1, anti-PD-L1 or anti-CTLA-4 therapy, and approximately 40% of the dose-escalation patients had previously received checkpoint inhibitors. Partial responses occurred in three dose-escalation patients: two with cutaneous melanoma and one with hepatocellular carcinoma. The point of sequencing TCRbeta in the periphery was to test whether ivuxolimab changed TCR sequence diversity and drove clonal T-cell expansion. The paper covers the monotherapy dose-escalation part of the phase I ivuxolimab trial, which included N of about 51 patients.

The paper's findings and limits, for the study overall: After ivuxolimab, more expanded clones were found on average in CD8+ T cells than in CD4+ T cells. Low levels of normalized T-cell clonal expansion were also seen in some patients who did not respond. The antigen specificity of the clonally expanded peripheral T cells was not determined. In partial responders in the 0.1-3.0 mg/kg groups, normalized peripheral clonal expansion was found to be among the lowest, especially among CD8+ T cells. At doses from 0.1 to 3.0 mg/kg, clonal expansion was seen in both CD4+ and CD8+ blood T cells between baseline and week 6.

On this clone itself: Its target antigen remains unknown. The record has no base qualities; no much larger clone is one base away.

Patients with autoimmune disease history or receiving systemic immunosuppression were excluded from the trial. In every dose cohort, peripheral blood was drawn for TCR sequencing at baseline, cycle 4 day 1, and cycle 7 day 1. The samples were taken from a phase I, first-in-human, multicenter, open-label dose-escalation trial of ivuxolimab. Adults with locally advanced or metastatic head and neck squamous cell, hepatocellular, melanoma or renal cell carcinoma were enrolled in the trial. Before TCR sequencing, CD4+ T cells and CD8+ T cells were sorted from peripheral blood as separate populations. To sequence the TCRbeta CDR3 region, genomic DNA was isolated from the sorted cells. TCRbeta CDR3 regions were sequenced using the immunoSEQ Assay. TCRdb's version of the immuneACCESS table is confined to in-frame rearrangements and falls short of the full clone set. An unresolved V gene accounts for under half of the shortfall where checked; the remainder is of unknown origin. The sample records around 39,000 clones, about 87% of which are singletons. The top ten hold about 4.3% of the sample.

V has 5 bases trimmed and J has 1 base trimmed; junction bases matching no gene number 6. The CDR3 runs 16 residues from the cysteine to the phenylalanine. The read is trimmed to its CDR3 DNA, 48 bases read in frame from base 1. Sequences LNHDA (CDR1) and SQIVND (CDR2) are obtained from the germline V gene (reference sequence). This TCR was sampled from an adult with an advanced solid tumor such as melanoma, head and neck, liver or kidney cancer. The sequence links TRBV19 to TRBJ2-3, with 10 bases aligning to TRBD1. Here the sequenced sample was CD4+ or CD8+ T cells sorted from blood, taken in a trial of the OX40 agonist ivuxolimab. The bases are TGTGCCAGTAGTCCCGGGACAGGGGTTGGCACAGATACGCAGTATTTT. The translation is CASSPGTGVGTDTQYF.